Included here is one T cell receptor (beta chain) sequence, with context. The antigen is undetermined. The record originates from a study of T cell responses to AZD1222 COVID-19 vaccine. Study results and limitations: In the spike-specific TCR repertoire, nearly half reportedly target unmutated variant regions. Across spike, vaccine-associated CD4 TCRs were found, dominant at 160-218 and 743-854. Spike-specific TCR repertoires showed rising breadth and depth after two AZD1222 doses. No repertoire was sampled before or during the peak T cell response, only after it.

Only in-frame clones appear in the TCRdb table, and some are missing; sequencing was by immunoSEQ multiplex PCR. The profile shows some 100,000 clones, roughly nine tenths of them singletons. The CDR3 is 13 amino acids. The V and J ends lost 4 bases and 13 bases respectively, with 18 bases between them. Germline values: CDR1 SGHNT, CDR2 YYREEE (reference sequence). The TCR was taken from an adult in good health. Sequences were derived from peripheral blood, sampled on day 0 of AZD1222 vaccination. The genes are TRBV5-4 and TRBJ2-1; D is uncertain. The CDR3 reads CASSPFNGRTQFF. The CDR3 bases are TGTGCCAGCAGCCCCTTTAACGGACGTACCCAGTTCTTC.